This T cell receptor (beta chain) was sequenced during a study of post-analysis software for immune sequencing data. Overall study context: The patients showed relapsing-remitting, secondary progressive and progressive-relapsing multiple sclerosis courses.

Germline loops: CDR1 MNHNS, CDR2 SASEGT. The ends were cut back, 2 bases at V and 6 bases at J, with 10 bases in the middle. The length of the CDR3 is 13 residues. Study conclusions and caveats: Samples prepared in the same batch strongly co-clustered by F measure. The study found TRBV5-6, TRBV5-1 and TRBV20-1 among five TRBV segments more frequent in patients than controls. Normalized Chao1 diversity was significantly reduced in patients versus controls.

Turning to this clonotype: Its antigen is unidentified.

TCR beta libraries were prepared from cDNA with unique molecular identifiers. From about 1 to 10 million T cells, 400,000 to 600,000 cDNA molecules were obtained. TCRdb passed the PCR reads through MiXCR, listing each CDR3 protein once. The sample holds approximately 730,000 distinct CDR3 sequences, around 27% seen once. The TCR was taken from a girl between 5 and 17 years old with multiple sclerosis. Source material: blood. The chain carries TRBV6-1 and TRBJ1-2, with D possibly matching TRBD1 (6 bases). CDR3 nucleotide sequence: TGTGCCAGCAGTGAACGGGGGCGGGATGGCTACACCTTC. Its translation: CASSERGRDGYTF.